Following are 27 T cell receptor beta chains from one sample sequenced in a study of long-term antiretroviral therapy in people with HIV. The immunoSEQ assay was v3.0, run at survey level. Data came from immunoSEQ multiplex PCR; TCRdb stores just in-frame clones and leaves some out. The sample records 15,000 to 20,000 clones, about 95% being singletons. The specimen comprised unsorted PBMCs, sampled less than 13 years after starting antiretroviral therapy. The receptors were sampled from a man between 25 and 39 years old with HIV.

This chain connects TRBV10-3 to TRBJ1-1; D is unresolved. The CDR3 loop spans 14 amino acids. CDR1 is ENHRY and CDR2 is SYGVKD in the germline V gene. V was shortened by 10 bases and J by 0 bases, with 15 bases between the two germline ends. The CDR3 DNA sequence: TGTGCCACCCTGGACGGTATCATGAACACTGAAGCTTTCTTT. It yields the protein CATLDGIMNTEAFF.

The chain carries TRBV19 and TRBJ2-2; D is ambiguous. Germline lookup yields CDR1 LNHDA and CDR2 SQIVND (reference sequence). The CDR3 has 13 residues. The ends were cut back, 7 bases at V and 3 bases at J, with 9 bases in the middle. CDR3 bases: TGTGCCAGTACGGCAGATCACACCGGGGAGCTGTTTTTT. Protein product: CASTADHTGELFF.

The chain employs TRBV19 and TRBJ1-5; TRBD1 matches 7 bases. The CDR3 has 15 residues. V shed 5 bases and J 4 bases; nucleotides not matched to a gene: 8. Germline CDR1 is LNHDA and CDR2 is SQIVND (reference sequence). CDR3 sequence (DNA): TGTGCCAGTAGTGTCCGACAGGGATGTAATCAGCCCCAGCATTTT. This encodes CASSVRQGCNQPQHF.

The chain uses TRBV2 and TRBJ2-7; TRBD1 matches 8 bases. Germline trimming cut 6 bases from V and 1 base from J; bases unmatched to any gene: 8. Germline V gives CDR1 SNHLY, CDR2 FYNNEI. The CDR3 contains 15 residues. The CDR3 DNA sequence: TGTGCCAGCAGCCCGGACAGGGTTCCGTCCTACGAGCAGTACTTC. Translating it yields CASSPDRVPSYEQYF.

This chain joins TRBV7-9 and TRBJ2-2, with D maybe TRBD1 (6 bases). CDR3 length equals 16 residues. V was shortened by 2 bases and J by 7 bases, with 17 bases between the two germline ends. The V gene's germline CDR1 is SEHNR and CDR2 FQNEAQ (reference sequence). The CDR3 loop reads CASSLPGAGSGGELFF. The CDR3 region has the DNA TGTGCCAGCAGCTTACCAGGGGCTGGCTCGGGCGGGGAGCTGTTTTTT. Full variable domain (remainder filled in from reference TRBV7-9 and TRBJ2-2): DTGVSQNPRHKITKRGQNVTFRCDPISEHNRLYWYRQTLGQGPEFLTYFQNEAQLEKSRLLSDRFSAERPKGSFSTLEIQRTEQGDSAMYLCASSLPGAGSGGELFFGEGSRLTVL.

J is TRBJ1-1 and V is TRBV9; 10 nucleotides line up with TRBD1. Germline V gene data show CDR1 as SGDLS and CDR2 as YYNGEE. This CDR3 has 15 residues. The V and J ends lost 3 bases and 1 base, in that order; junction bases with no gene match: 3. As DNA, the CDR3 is TGTGCCAGCAGCGCCAGACAGGGGGCGAACACTGAAGCTTTCTTT. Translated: CASSARQGANTEAFF. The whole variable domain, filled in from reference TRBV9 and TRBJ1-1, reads DSGVTQTPKHLITATGQRVTLRCSPRSGDLSVYWYQQSLDQGLQFLIQYYNGEERAKGNILERFSAQQFPDLHSELNLSSLELGDSALYFCASSARQGANTEAFFGQGTRLTVV.

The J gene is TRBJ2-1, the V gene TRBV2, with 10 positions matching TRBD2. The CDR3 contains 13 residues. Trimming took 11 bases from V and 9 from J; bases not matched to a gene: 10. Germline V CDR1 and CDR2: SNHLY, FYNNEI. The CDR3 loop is CASSGSTQREQFF. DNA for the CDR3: TGTGCCTCTAGCGGGAGCACCCAACGTGAGCAGTTCTTC.

The DNA for the CDR3 is TGTGCCAGCAGCTTAGTGTTTCAGGGTGGTAGCAATCAGCCCCAGCATTTT. Its translation is CASSLVFQGGSNQPQHF. J is TRBJ1-5 and V is TRBV7-9; possibly TRBD1 for D (5 bases). This CDR3 is built from 17 residues. CDR1 and CDR2 from the germline V gene are SEHNR and FQNEAQ (reference sequence). V shed 1 base and J shed 0 bases, with 13 bases lying between them.

As DNA, the CDR3 is TGTGCCAGCAGTGAAGGGACAGGGGACGCTGAAAAACTGTTTTTT. Translation: CASSEGTGDAEKLFF. The V gene is TRBV6-1, the J gene TRBJ1-4, with TRBD1 matching over 9 bases. The CDR3 sequence is 15 residues long. Germline V lookup: CDR1 MNHNS, CDR2 SASEGT. The ends lost 1 base at V and 7 bases at J; junction bases unmatched: 4.

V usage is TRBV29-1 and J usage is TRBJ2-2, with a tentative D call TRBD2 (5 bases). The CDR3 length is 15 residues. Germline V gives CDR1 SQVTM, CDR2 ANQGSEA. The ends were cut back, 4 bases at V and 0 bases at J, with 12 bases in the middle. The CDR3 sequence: CSVGGVTTNTGELFF. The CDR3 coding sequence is TGCAGCGTTGGGGGAGTGACGACGAACACCGGGGAGCTGTTTTTT.

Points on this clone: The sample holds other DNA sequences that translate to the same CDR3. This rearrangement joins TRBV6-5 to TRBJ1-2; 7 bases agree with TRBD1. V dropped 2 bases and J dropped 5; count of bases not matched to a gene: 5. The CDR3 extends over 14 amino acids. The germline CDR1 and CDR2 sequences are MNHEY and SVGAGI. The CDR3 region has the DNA TGTGCCAGCAGTTACGGGGGACAGCCTTATGGCTACACCTTC. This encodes CASSYGGQPYGYTF.

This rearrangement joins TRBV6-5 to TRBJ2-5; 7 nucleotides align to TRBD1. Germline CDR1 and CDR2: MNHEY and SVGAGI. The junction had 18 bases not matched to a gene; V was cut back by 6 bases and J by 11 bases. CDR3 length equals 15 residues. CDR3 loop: CASSHDRARLGEQYF. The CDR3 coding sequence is TGTGCCAGCAGCCACGACAGGGCTAGATTGGGGGAGCAGTACTTC.

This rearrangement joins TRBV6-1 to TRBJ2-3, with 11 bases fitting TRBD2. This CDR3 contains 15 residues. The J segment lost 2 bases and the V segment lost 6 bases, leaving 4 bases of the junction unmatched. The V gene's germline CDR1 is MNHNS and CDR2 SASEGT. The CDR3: CASSRLAGNTDTQYF. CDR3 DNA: TGTGCCAGCAGCCGACTAGCGGGAAACACAGATACGCAGTATTTT.

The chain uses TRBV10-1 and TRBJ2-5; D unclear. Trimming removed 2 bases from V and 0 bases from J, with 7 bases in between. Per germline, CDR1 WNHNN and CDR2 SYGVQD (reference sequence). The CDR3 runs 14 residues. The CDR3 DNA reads TGCGCCAGCAGTGAGGGCTCCTACCAAGAGACCCAGTACTTC. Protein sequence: CASSEGSYQETQYF.

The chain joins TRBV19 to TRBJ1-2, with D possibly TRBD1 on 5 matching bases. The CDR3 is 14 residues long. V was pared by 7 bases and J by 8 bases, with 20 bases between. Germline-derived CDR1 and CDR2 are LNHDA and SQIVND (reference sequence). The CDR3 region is CASTPTTLGRGYTF. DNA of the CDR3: TGTGCCAGTACCCCGACGACCCTGGGACGCGGCTACACCTTC.

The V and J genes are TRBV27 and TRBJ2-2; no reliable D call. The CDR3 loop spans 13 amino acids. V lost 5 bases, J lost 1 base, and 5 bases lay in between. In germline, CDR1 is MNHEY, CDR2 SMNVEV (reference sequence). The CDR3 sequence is CASSPENTGELFF. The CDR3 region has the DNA TGTGCCAGCAGTCCCGAGAACACCGGGGAGCTGTTTTTT.

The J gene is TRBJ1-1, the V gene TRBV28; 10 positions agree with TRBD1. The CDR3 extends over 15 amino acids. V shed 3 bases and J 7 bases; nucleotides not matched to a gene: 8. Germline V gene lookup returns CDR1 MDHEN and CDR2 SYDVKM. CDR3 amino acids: CASSFTGQGFGEAFF. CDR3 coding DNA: TGTGCCAGCAGTTTTACGGGACAGGGGTTCGGTGAAGCTTTCTTT.

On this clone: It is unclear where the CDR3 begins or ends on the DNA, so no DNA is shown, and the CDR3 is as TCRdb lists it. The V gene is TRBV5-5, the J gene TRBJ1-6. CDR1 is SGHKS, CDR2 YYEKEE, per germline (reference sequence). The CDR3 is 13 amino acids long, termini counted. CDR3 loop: CASILADGSPLHF.

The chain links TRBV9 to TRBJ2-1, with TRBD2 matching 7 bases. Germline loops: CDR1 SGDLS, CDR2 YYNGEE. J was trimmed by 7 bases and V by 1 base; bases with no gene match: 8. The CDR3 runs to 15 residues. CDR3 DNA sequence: TGTGCCAGCAGCGTACGGGGATTAGCGGGTAATGAGCAGTTCTTC. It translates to CASSVRGLAGNEQFF. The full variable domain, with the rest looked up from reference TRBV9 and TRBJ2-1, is DSGVTQTPKHLITATGQRVTLRCSPRSGDLSVYWYQQSLDQGLQFLIQYYNGEERAKGNILERFSAQQFPDLHSELNLSSLELGDSALYFCASSVRGLAGNEQFFGPGTRLTVL.

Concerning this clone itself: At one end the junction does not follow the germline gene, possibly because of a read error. Written as DNA, the CDR3 is TGTGCTAGCAGCTTAGGGTCGACTAGCGGGGGCTACACCGGGGAGCTGTTTTTT. Protein product: CASSLGSTSGGYTGELFF. The chain joins TRBV7-7 to TRBJ2-2; 12 positions match TRBD2. The CDR3 extends over 18 amino acids. Looked up from germline, CDR1 is SSHAT and CDR2 is FNYEAQ (reference sequence).

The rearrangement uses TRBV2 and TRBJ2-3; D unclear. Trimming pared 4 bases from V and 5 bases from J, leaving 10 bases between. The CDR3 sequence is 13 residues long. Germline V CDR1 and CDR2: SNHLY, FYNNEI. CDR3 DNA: TGTGCCAGCAGTGTTTATAGTGGAGATACGCAGTATTTT. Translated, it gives CASSVYSGDTQYF. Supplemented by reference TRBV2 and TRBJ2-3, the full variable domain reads EPEVTQTPSHQVTQMGQEVILRCVPISNHLYFYWYRQILGQKVEFLVSFYNNEISEKSEIFDDQFSVERPDGSNFTLKIRSTKLEDSAMYFCASSVYSGDTQYFGPGTRLTVL.

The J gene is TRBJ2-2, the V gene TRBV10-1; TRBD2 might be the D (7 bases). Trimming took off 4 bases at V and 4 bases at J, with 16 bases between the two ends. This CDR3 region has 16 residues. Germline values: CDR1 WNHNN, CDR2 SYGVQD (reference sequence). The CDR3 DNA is TGCGCCAGCAGTGCGGGGAGGGGGGCTGGCACCGGGGAGCTGTTTTTT. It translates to CASSAGRGAGTGELFF.

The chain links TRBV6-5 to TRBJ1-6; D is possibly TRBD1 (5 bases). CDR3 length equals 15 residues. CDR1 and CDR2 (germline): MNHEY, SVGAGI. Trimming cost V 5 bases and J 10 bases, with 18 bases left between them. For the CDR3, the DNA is TGTGCCAGCAGTCACCAGGGTACAGGAGACTCACCCCTCCACTTT. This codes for CASSHQGTGDSPLHF.

Written as DNA, the CDR3 is TGTGCCACTCAAGGGCGCGACGGGGAGCTGTTTTTT. It translates to CATQGRDGELFF. V is TRBV28 and J is TRBJ2-2; D call uncertain. This CDR3 region has 12 residues. Trimming shortened V by 10 bases and J by 7 bases, and 13 bases separated the two germline ends. Germline CDR1 MDHEN, CDR2 SYDVKM.

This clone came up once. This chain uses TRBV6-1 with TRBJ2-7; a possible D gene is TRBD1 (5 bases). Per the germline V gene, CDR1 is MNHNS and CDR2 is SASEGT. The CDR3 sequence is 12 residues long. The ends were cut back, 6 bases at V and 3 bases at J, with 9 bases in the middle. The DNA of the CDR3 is TGTGCCAGCAGAGCAGGGTACTACGAGCAGTACTTC. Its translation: CASRAGYYEQYF.

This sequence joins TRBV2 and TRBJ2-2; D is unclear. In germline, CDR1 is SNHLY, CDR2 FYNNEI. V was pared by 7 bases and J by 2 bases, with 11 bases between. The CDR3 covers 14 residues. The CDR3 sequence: CASKQSPNTGELFF. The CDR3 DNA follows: TGTGCCAGCAAACAGTCACCCAACACCGGGGAGCTGTTTTTT. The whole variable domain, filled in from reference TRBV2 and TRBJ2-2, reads EPEVTQTPSHQVTQMGQEVILRCVPISNHLYFYWYRQILGQKVEFLVSFYNNEISEKSEIFDDQFSVERPDGSNFTLKIRSTKLEDSAMYFCASKQSPNTGELFFGEGSRLTVL.

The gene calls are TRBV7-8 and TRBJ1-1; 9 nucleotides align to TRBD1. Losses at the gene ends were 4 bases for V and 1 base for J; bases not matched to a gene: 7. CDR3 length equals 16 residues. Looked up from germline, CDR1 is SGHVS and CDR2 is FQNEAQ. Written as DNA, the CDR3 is TGTGCCAGCAGCTCCCGAAAGACAGGGGGGAACACTGAAGCTTTCTTT. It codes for CASSSRKTGGNTEAFF.